Below are 16 T cell receptor beta chains sequenced from a single sample in a study of T cell repertoires in cytomegalovirus infection. Using its own MiXCR run on the reads, TCRdb lists one record per CDR3 protein. This table holds around 170,000 distinct CDR3 sequences, 17% found once. Sample: CD8+ T cells from PBMCs. These receptors were collected from a human donor in good health (CMV status not recorded). Some clones in this sample may be carry-over from other donors' samples.

The gene calls are TRBV15 and TRBJ2-1; D remains unclear. The CDR3 has 14 residues. Trimming cost V 0 bases and J 10 bases, with 13 bases left between them. Germline V CDR1 and CDR2: LNHNV, YYDKDF (reference sequence). The CDR3 region is CATSRDSKGNEQFF. CDR3 DNA: TGTGCCACCAGCAGAGATTCCAAAGGGAACGAGCAGTTCTTC.

This clonotype was found a few times. This chain uses TRBV28 with TRBJ1-1, with D possibly being TRBD1 (5 bases). V was trimmed by 0 bases and J by 3 bases, leaving 8 bases between them. This CDR3 is built from 14 residues. Germline V gene lookup returns CDR1 MDHEN and CDR2 SYDVKM. CDR3 nucleotide sequence: TGTGCCAGCAGTTTATGGGGGGGGGACACTGAAGCTTTCTTT. Translated, it gives CASSLWGGDTEAFF.

V and J are TRBV6-5 and TRBJ2-1; 10 nucleotides align to TRBD2. This CDR3 spans 17 amino acids. The germline CDR1 and CDR2 sequences are MNHEY and SVGAGI. V shed 5 bases, J shed 2 bases, and the junction held 9 bases outside the gene matches. CDR3 region: CASSNLLSGGAYNEQFF. In nucleotides, the CDR3 is TGTGCCAGCAGTAACCTATTAAGCGGGGGGGCCTACAATGAGCAGTTCTTC.

This clonotype was observed a handful of times. The chain recombines TRBV11-2 with TRBJ2-1, with D possibly being TRBD2 (6 bases). Germline V gives CDR1 SGHAT, CDR2 FQNNGV. V shed 3 bases and J shed 2 bases, with 8 bases lying between them. This CDR3 has 14 residues. CDR3 in amino acids: CASSLEGPYNEQFF. In DNA form, the CDR3 reads TGTGCCAGCAGCTTGGAGGGCCCCTACAATGAGCAGTTCTTC.

V and J are TRBV9 and TRBJ1-4; D gene ambiguous. The CDR3 contains 16 residues. V was cut by 0 bases and J by 0 bases, with 9 bases left in between. The germline gives CDR1 SGDLS, CDR2 YYNGEE. The CDR3 loop reads CASSVDISTTNEKLFF. CDR3 nucleotide sequence: TGTGCCAGCAGCGTAGATATTTCAACAACTAATGAAAAACTGTTTTTT.

This clonotype showed up many times. This chain uses TRBV7-3 with TRBJ2-7; D is perhaps TRBD1 (5 bases). Trimming removed 3 bases from V and 2 bases from J, with 14 bases in between. The length of the CDR3 is 15 residues. CDR1 and CDR2 from the germline V gene are SGHTA and FQGTGA. CDR3 DNA: TGTGCCAGCAGCTTTGGGGCACGTGGGACCTACGAGCAGTACTTC. It is translated as CASSFGARGTYEQYF.

This clonotype was counted between two and nine times. CDR3 sequence (DNA): TGCAGTGCTAGCGAAGCGGGAATTGACATTCAGTACTTC. Encoded protein: CSASEAGIDIQYF. The rearrangement uses TRBV20-1 and TRBJ2-4, with 7 nucleotides matching TRBD2. This CDR3 is built from 13 residues. The V gene's germline CDR1 is DFQATT and CDR2 SNEGSKA (reference sequence). Trimming took 3 bases from V and 8 from J; bases not matched to a gene: 7.

The chain employs TRBV7-9 and TRBJ1-4; no clear D gene. This CDR3 has 14 amino acids. Germline CDR1 and CDR2: SEHNR and FQNEAQ (reference sequence). V was pared by 5 bases and J by 5 bases, with 12 bases between. The CDR3 DNA reads TGTGCCAGCAGCCCTATTAGGGAAAATGAAAAACTGTTTTTT. Translation: CASSPIRENEKLFF.

This clonotype was counted ten times or more. V usage is TRBV7-8 and J usage is TRBJ2-3, with TRBD1 as a possible D gene (6 bases). The CDR3 length is 16 residues. Looked up from germline, CDR1 is SGHVS and CDR2 is FQNEAQ. Trimming took 4 bases from V and 9 from J, leaving 23 bases between them. The CDR3 nucleotides read TGTGCCAGCAGCTCTCCAGGGGAGATATCGGGACGGACGCAGTATTTT. This translates into CASSSPGEISGRTQYF.

This clonotype was seen only a few times. The rearrangement links TRBV7-9 to TRBJ1-2, with D unclear. Germline lookup yields CDR1 SEHNR and CDR2 FQNEAQ (reference sequence). Trimming pared 5 bases from V and 6 bases from J, leaving 10 bases between. The CDR3 is 12 amino acids. CDR3 protein: CASSLWTDGYTF. The CDR3 DNA is TGTGCCAGCAGCCTATGGACGGATGGCTACACCTTC.

The chain carries TRBV4-2 and TRBJ1-6, with D possibly being TRBD1 (6 bases). Germline V gives CDR1 LGHNA, CDR2 YNFKEQ. Trimming stripped 8 bases from V and 9 bases from J, with 14 bases between. The CDR3 runs 13 residues. CDR3 nucleotide sequence: TGTGCCAGCTCGCACAGGGCGGCTTCACCCCTCCACTTT. The encoded protein is CASSHRAASPLHF.

This clonotype appeared a few times. V is TRBV27 and J is TRBJ1-2; D unresolved. The CDR3 has 14 amino acids. Trimming took 4 bases from V and 2 from J, leaving 11 bases between them. Germline values: CDR1 MNHEY, CDR2 SMNVEV (reference sequence). In DNA, the CDR3 is TGTGCCAGCAGTTCCCCTGGACTAAACTATGGCTACACCTTC. Protein product: CASSSPGLNYGYTF.

This clonotype appeared a few times. This sequence joins TRBV5-5 and TRBJ2-7, with 12 bases fitting TRBD1. In germline, CDR1 is SGHKS, CDR2 YYEKEE (reference sequence). V lost 4 bases to trimming and J lost 4 bases; unmatched junction nucleotides: 9. The CDR3 contains 16 residues. For the CDR3, the DNA is TGTGCCAGCAGCCCCCGTCCGGGACAGGGGGCGTACGAGCAGTACTTC. Protein product: CASSPRPGQGAYEQYF.

The chain has TRBV15 and TRBJ2-7, with D uncertain. The CDR3 runs to 14 residues. Per germline, CDR1 LNHNV and CDR2 YYDKDF (reference sequence). Trimming cost V 4 bases and J 2 bases, with 12 bases left between them. CDR3 residues: CATSTYKLPYEQYF. CDR3 DNA sequence: TGTGCCACCAGCACTTATAAACTCCCCTACGAGCAGTACTTC. The full variable domain, completed using reference TRBV15 and TRBJ2-7, is DAMVIQNPRYQVTQFGKPVTLSCSQTLNHNVMYWYQQKSSQAPKLLFHYYDKDFNNEADTPDNFQSRRPNTSFCFLDIRSPGLGDTAMYLCATSTYKLPYEQYFGPGTRLTVT.

The chain couples TRBV7-6 to TRBJ2-2; 9 nucleotides line up with TRBD2. Looked up from germline, CDR1 is SGHVS and CDR2 is FNYEAQ. With 1 base clipped from V and 1 base from J, the junction kept 7 bases outside the gene matches. This CDR3 has 18 amino acids. The chain's CDR3 is CASSLEGVLAGNTGELFF. As DNA, the CDR3 is TGTGCCAGCAGCTTAGAGGGGGTACTAGCGGGGAACACCGGGGAGCTGTTTTTT. The entire variable domain, with the rest obtained from reference TRBV7-6 and TRBJ2-2, is as follows: GAGVSQSPRYKVTKRGQDVALRCDPISGHVSLYWYRQALGQGPEFLTYFNYEAQQDKSGLPNDRFSAERPEGSISTLTIQRTEQRDSAMYRCASSLEGVLAGNTGELFFGEGSRLTVL.

V usage is TRBV29-1 and J usage is TRBJ1-3; a possible D gene is TRBD1 (6 bases). V was shortened by 7 bases and J by 0 bases, with 13 bases between the two germline ends. The CDR3 length is 14 residues. Germline assignment: CDR1 SQVTM and CDR2 ANQGSEA. CDR3 sequence: CSGVQGNSGNTIYF. The CDR3 DNA follows: TGCAGCGGGGTACAGGGAAACTCTGGAAACACCATATATTTT.